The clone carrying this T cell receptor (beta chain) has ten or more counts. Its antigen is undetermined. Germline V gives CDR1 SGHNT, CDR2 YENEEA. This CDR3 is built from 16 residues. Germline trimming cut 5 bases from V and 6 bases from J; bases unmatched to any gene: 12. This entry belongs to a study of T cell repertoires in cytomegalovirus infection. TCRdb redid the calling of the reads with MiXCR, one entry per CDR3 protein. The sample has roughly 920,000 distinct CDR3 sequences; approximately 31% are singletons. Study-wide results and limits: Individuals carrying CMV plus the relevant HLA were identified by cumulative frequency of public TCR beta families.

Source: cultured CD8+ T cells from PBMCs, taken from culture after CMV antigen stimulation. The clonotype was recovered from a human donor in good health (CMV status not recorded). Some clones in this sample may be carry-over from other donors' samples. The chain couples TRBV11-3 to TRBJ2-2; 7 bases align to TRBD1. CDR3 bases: TGTGCCAGCAGCCCTCGGACAGGCTCGGGTCCCGGGGAGCTGTTTTTT. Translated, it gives CASSPRTGSGPGELFF.